This T cell receptor (beta chain) was identified in a study of blood T cell repertoires in COVID-19. The CDR3 is made up of 15 amino acids. Trimming took off 5 bases at V and 2 bases at J, with 13 bases between the two ends. Germline V gene sequence: CDR1 LGHDT, CDR2 YNNKEL (reference sequence). Clones were sequenced by immunoSEQ multiplex PCR, and TCRdb holds only the in-frame ones, with some missing. Of 87,000 or so clones listed, about nine tenths are singletons. Sequencing was done on a sample of peripheral blood. This TCR came from a woman aged 80 or over with acute or convalescent COVID-19. This chain joins TRBV3-1 (or the pseudogene TRBV3-2) and TRBJ2-1; a possible D gene is TRBD2 (6 bases). CDR3 sequence: CASSTGLGAYNEQFF. In nucleotides, the CDR3 is TGTGCCAGCAGCACGGGACTGGGGGCCTACAATGAGCAGTTCTTC.